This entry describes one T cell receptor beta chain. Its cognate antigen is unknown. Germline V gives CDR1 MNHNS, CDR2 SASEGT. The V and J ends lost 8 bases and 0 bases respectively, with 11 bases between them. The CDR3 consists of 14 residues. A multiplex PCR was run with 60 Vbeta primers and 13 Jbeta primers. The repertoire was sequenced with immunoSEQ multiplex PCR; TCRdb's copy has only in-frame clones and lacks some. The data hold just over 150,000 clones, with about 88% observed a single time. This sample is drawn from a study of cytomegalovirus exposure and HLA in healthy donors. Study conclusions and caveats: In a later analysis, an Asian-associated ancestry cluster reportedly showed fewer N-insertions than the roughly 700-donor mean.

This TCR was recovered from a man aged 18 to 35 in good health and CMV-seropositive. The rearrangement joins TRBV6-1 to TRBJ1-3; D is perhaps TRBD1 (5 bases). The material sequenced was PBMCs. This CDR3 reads CASLDTSSGNTIYF. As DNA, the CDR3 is TGTGCCAGCTTGGACACGAGCTCTGGAAACACCATATATTTT.